These 21 T cell receptor beta chains were all obtained from the same sample, sequenced in a study of T cell responses to AZD1222 COVID-19 vaccine. Using immunoSEQ multiplex PCR, the repertoire was profiled, and TCRdb retains in-frame clones only, with some absent. Here the sample spans approximately 150,000 clones, approximately 88% being singletons. This specimen consisted of peripheral blood, obtained 28 days after the second AZD1222 dose. Every receptor here comes from an adult who received the AZD1222 COVID-19 vaccine.

This chain links TRBV30 with TRBJ1-2, with D tentatively TRBD1 (6 bases). Germline CDR1 is GTSNPN and CDR2 is SVGIG (reference sequence). The CDR3 extends over 12 amino acids. V lost 4 bases to trimming and J lost 5 bases, with 11 bases between them. This CDR3 reads CAWTGVRYGYTF. For the CDR3, the DNA is TGTGCCTGGACAGGGGTGCGATATGGCTACACCTTC.

The chain carries TRBV27 and TRBJ1-6; no definite D call. Germline V gene data show CDR1 as MNHEY and CDR2 as SMNVEV (reference sequence). V dropped 7 bases and J dropped 7 bases, with 5 bases sitting between them. The CDR3 consists of 11 residues. The CDR3, as DNA: TGTGCCAGCAAGGAAAATTCACCCCTCCACTTT. Translation: CASKENSPLHF.

The chain links TRBV3-1 (or the pseudogene TRBV3-2) to TRBJ1-5; maybe TRBD1 (6 bases). The V and J ends lost 4 bases and 2 bases respectively, with 9 bases between them. CDR3 length equals 14 residues. The V gene's germline CDR1 is LGHDT and CDR2 YNNKEL (reference sequence). Here the CDR3 DNA reads TGTGCCAGCAGCCCGAACAGGGGCAATCAGCCCCAGCATTTT. Translation gives CASSPNRGNQPQHF.

The chain employs TRBV29-1 and TRBJ2-7, with 8 bases matching TRBD1. CDR1 is SQVTM, CDR2 ANQGSEA, per germline. V dropped 7 bases and J dropped 0; count of bases not matched to a gene: 8. This CDR3 spans 14 amino acids. CDR3: CSAYGTGDSYEQYF. The CDR3 bases are TGCAGCGCCTACGGGACAGGTGACTCCTACGAGCAGTACTTC.

This chain links TRBV19 with TRBJ1-2, with TRBD1 identical over 7 bases. Unmatched junction bases numbered 5, after V lost 2 bases and J lost 5 bases. The CDR3 sequence is 14 residues long. Germline assignment: CDR1 LNHDA and CDR2 SQIVND (reference sequence). The CDR3 sequence: CASSIIQGIYGYTF. Written as DNA, the CDR3 is TGTGCCAGTAGTATAATACAGGGGATATATGGCTACACCTTC.

This clone was detected once. The chain carries TRBV20-1 and TRBJ1-2, with 7 bases identical to TRBD1. V dropped 5 bases and J dropped 5; count of bases not matched to a gene: 2. CDR1 and CDR2 from the germline V gene are DFQATT and SNEGSKA (reference sequence). This CDR3 contains 11 residues. CDR3 sequence: CSARQGYGYTF. The CDR3 DNA reads TGCAGTGCTCGACAGGGTTATGGCTACACCTTC.

This clone was recorded only once. The chain has TRBV7-9 and TRBJ1-6; D is ambiguous. With 1 base removed from V and 7 bases from J, the gap between germline ends came to 11 bases. From germline, CDR1 is SEHNR and CDR2 FQNEAQ (reference sequence). This CDR3 is built from 15 residues. In DNA form, the CDR3 reads TGTGCCAGCAGCTTAGAATTTTTGGGGAATTCACCCCTCCACTTT. Protein product: CASSLEFLGNSPLHF.

The chain links TRBV4-2 to TRBJ2-5; D possibly matches TRBD1 or TRBD2 (5 bases each). Trimming took off 4 bases at V and 12 bases at J, with 27 bases between the two ends. This CDR3 spans 16 amino acids. Germline V CDR1 and CDR2: LGHNA, YNFKEQ. The chain's CDR3 is CASSPMGDYQGEAEYF. The CDR3 coding sequence is TGTGCCAGCAGCCCTATGGGAGACTATCAGGGAGAGGCGGAGTACTTC.

J is TRBJ1-2 and V is TRBV6-5; D is undetermined. The CDR3 contains 14 residues. Trimming pared 6 bases from V and 4 bases from J, leaving 15 bases between. Germline CDR1 is MNHEY and CDR2 is SVGAGI. DNA of the CDR3: TGTGCCAGCAGAGAGTGGGGATACAGCTATGGCTACACCTTC. It yields the protein CASREWGYSYGYTF.

This clone was seen once. This chain links TRBV10-3 with TRBJ1-1; perhaps TRBD1 as D (6 bases). Deletions cut 2 bases from V and 1 base from J, with 11 bases between. This CDR3 is 15 amino acids long. Germline CDR1 reads ENHRY; CDR2 reads SYGVKD. The CDR3 sequence is CAISEPGTQNTEAFF. In DNA, the CDR3 is TGTGCCATCAGTGAGCCCGGGACACAGAACACTGAAGCTTTCTTT.

The V gene is TRBV5-1, the J gene TRBJ1-1; 8 bases fit TRBD1. The CDR3 is 15 amino acids. CDR1 SGHRS and CDR2 YFSETQ come from the germline V gene. The V gene end was trimmed by 1 base and the J gene end by 5 bases; junction bases not matched to a gene: 7. The CDR3 DNA follows: TGCGCCAGCAGCTTGCAGGGGGCGCCGGCAACTGAAGCTTTCTTT. As protein: CASSLQGAPATEAFF.

The chain is built from TRBV25-1 and TRBJ1-1; 7 nucleotides line up with TRBD1. Germline lookup yields CDR1 MGHDK and CDR2 SYGVNS. V lost 8 bases and J lost 3; bases outside the gene matches: 9. CDR3 size: 14 residues. Here the CDR3 DNA reads TGTGCCAGCGGGAGGGGGACAGACGACACTGAAGCTTTCTTT. Its protein product is CASGRGTDDTEAFF.

The chain has TRBV6-5 and TRBJ1-5, with D perhaps matching TRBD1 (6 bases). The CDR3 covers 15 residues. The germline V and J ends were trimmed by 6 bases and 0 bases, with 12 bases remaining between them. CDR1 and CDR2 from the germline V gene are MNHEY and SVGAGI. The CDR3 reads CASRGAHNSNQPQHF. CDR3 sequence (DNA): TGTGCCAGCAGGGGGGCTCATAATAGCAATCAGCCCCAGCATTTT.

The J gene is TRBJ1-2, the V gene TRBV10-3; D gene ambiguous. V lost 4 bases and J 7 bases, leaving 16 bases between the germline ends. The CDR3 extends over 14 amino acids. CDR1 is ENHRY, CDR2 SYGVKD, per germline. The CDR3 here is CAISGVSLLSGYTF. The CDR3, as DNA: TGTGCCATCAGTGGTGTCAGCCTTTTGTCTGGCTACACCTTC.

The chain joins TRBV5-8 to TRBJ1-4; possibly TRBD1 for D (6 bases). Trimming took 4 bases from V and 8 from J, leaving 18 bases between them. In germline, CDR1 is SGHTS, CDR2 YDEGEE. The CDR3 extends over 15 amino acids. The CDR3 reads CASSPYSGVPEKLFF. In DNA, the CDR3 is TGTGCCAGCAGCCCATACTCAGGGGTTCCGGAAAAACTGTTTTTT.

In DNA form, the CDR3 reads TGCGCCAGCAGCCGAGGACAGGGCAATGAGCAGTTCTTC. As protein: CASSRGQGNEQFF. This chain uses TRBV5-1 with TRBJ2-1; 8 nucleotides match TRBD1. The J segment lost 6 bases and the V segment lost 4 bases, leaving 3 bases of the junction unmatched. Germline V CDR1 and CDR2: SGHRS, YFSETQ. There are 13 residues in the CDR3.

V gene TRBV9 combines with J gene TRBJ2-2; the D gene is possibly TRBD2 (6 bases). Germline CDR1 and CDR2: SGDLS and YYNGEE. The CDR3 runs to 15 residues. V lost 4 bases, J lost 0 bases, and 10 bases lay in between. The CDR3 DNA reads TGTGCCAGCAGCCCTAGACTAGCGAACACCGGGGAGCTGTTTTTT. Protein: CASSPRLANTGELFF. Variable domain in full (rest from reference TRBV9 and TRBJ2-2): DSGVTQTPKHLITATGQRVTLRCSPRSGDLSVYWYQQSLDQGLQFLIQYYNGEERAKGNILERFSAQQFPDLHSELNLSSLELGDSALYFCASSPRLANTGELFFGEGSRLTVL.

The gene calls are TRBV27 and TRBJ1-2; no clear D gene. V shed 5 bases and J shed 1 base, with 17 bases lying between them. Germline loops: CDR1 MNHEY, CDR2 SMNVEV (reference sequence). There are 16 residues in the CDR3. CDR3 residues: CASSPGLGLGNYGYTF. CDR3 nucleotides: TGTGCCAGCAGTCCCGGCCTCGGCCTGGGTAACTATGGCTACACCTTC.

The chain carries TRBV3-1 (or the pseudogene TRBV3-2) and TRBJ2-3; D ambiguous. Germline assignment: CDR1 LGHDT and CDR2 YNNKEL (reference sequence). Between the trimmed V and J ends, which lost 0 bases and 2 bases, there was a span of 6 bases. CDR3 length: 14 amino acids. CDR3 sequence reads: CASSQDTVTDTQYF. CDR3 DNA: TGTGCCAGCAGCCAAGATACAGTCACAGATACGCAGTATTTT.

V is TRBV18 and J is TRBJ1-1, with TRBD1 matching over 7 bases. Germline CDR1 and CDR2: KGHSH and LQKENI. V dropped 4 bases and J dropped 1; count of bases not matched to a gene: 3. The CDR3 runs 14 residues. The CDR3 nucleotides are TGTGCCAGCTCACAGGGACAGCGGAACACTGAAGCTTTCTTT. Translation: CASSQGQRNTEAFF.

This chain connects TRBV6-5 to TRBJ2-5; D might be TRBD2 (6 bases). Trimming took 6 bases from V and 2 from J, leaving 16 bases between them. The CDR3 totals 15 residues. Germline CDR1 reads MNHEY; CDR2 reads SVGAGI. The CDR3 DNA reads TGTGCCAGCAGGCGAGGAGGGGCTGAACAAGAGACCCAGTACTTC. It yields the protein CASRRGGAEQETQYF.